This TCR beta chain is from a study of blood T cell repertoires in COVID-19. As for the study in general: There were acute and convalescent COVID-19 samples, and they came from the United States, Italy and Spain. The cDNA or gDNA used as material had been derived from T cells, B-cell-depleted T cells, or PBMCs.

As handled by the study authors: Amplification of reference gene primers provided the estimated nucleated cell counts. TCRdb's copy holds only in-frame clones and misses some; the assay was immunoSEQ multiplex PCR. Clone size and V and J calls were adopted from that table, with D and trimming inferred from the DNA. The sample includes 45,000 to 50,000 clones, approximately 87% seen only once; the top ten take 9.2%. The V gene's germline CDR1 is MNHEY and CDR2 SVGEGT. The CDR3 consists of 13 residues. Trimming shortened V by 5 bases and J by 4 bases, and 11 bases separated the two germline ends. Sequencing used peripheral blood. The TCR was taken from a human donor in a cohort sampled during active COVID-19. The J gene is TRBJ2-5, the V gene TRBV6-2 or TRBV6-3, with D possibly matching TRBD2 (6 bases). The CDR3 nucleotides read TGTGCCAGCAGTATTCTGGAGGGAGAGACCCAGTACTTC. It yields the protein CASSILEGETQYF.